This TCR beta chain was observed in a study of radiation and T cells in renal cell carcinoma. Study information: Nephrectomy followed 15 Gy stereotactic body radiation by 4 weeks.

Study outcomes and limitations: From baseline, blood top tumor clonotypes peaked at 2 weeks post-radiation.

Germline V CDR1 and CDR2: MGHDK, SYGVNS. This CDR3 has 12 residues. Trimming pared 3 bases from V and 7 bases from J, leaving 9 bases between. This clone appeared a single time. As yet, its antigen is unknown. TCRdb's table, derived via immunoSEQ multiplex PCR, lists solely in-frame clones and lacks some. In the table there are roughly 120,000 clones, roughly 80% of which are singletons. Indicated time point: baseline pretreatment blood. Sample treatment: 15 Gy SBRT to primary tumor, nephrectomy 4 weeks later. Serial blood draws occurred at baseline and 2 and 4 weeks post-SBRT. This renal cell carcinoma was of the clear cell type.

This sequence originates from a woman aged 55-70 years with renal cell carcinoma. The V gene is TRBV25-1, the J gene TRBJ1-2; TRBD1 is a possible D gene (5 bases). The source was blood, collected from a patient whose treatment included radiotherapy and nephrectomy. DNA for the CDR3: TGTGCCAGCAGTGATGGGACGGGTGGCTACACCTTC. This sequence encodes CASSDGTGGYTF.